Below, 10 T cell receptor beta chains from the same sample are listed, as sequenced in a study of human CD8 memory T cell subsets. Scientists made TCR beta libraries using UMI-labeled 5' RACE. TCRdb processed the 5' RACE reads again and assigns one entry to each CDR3 protein, with no DNA. Its table lists about 10,000 distinct CDR3 sequences. The material sequenced was CD8+ stem-like memory T cells (TSCM and TCM) sorted from PBMCs. The subset is: stem-like memory CD8 T cells (TSTEM), CCR7+ PD-1- TIGIT-. The receptor source for this set is a human donor in good health.

The gene calls are TRBV18 and TRBJ2-7. This CDR3 has 12 amino acids. In germline, CDR1 is KGHSH, CDR2 LQKENI. The CDR3 loop is CASSPLSYEQYF.

V and J are TRBV6-6 and TRBJ2-1; TCRdb's assignment of TRBD1 cannot be checked, as there is no DNA. The CDR3 is made up of 13 amino acids. CDR1 MNHNY and CDR2 SVGAGI come from the germline V gene (reference sequence). The CDR3: CASSTGFYNEQFF.

This clonotype registers medium-sized (0.01 to 0.1%) by frequency. The J gene is TRBJ1-1, the V gene TRBV7-9; TCRdb proposes TRBD1, but this gene call is untestable without DNA. The CDR3 covers 14 residues. Germline V gene data show CDR1 as SEHNR and CDR2 as FQNEAQ (reference sequence). CDR3: CASRDGTGGGRAFF.

The CDR3: CSARPLDRGDTQYF. V and J are TRBV20-1 and TRBJ2-3; TCRdb's assignment of TRBD1 cannot be checked, as there is no DNA. This CDR3 is 14 amino acids long. The germline gives CDR1 DFQATT, CDR2 SNEGSKA (reference sequence).

The chain couples TRBV7-9 to TRBJ1-1; lacking DNA, the TRBD1 call made by TCRdb goes unchecked. The germline gives CDR1 SEHNR, CDR2 FQNEAQ (reference sequence). This CDR3 comprises 15 residues. CDR3 protein: CASSAGTGTNTEAFF.

This clonotype counts as medium-sized by frequency. The chain uses TRBV28 and TRBJ1-1. Germline V gene data show CDR1 as MDHEN and CDR2 as SYDVKM. This CDR3 is 17 amino acids long. This chain's CDR3 is CASSVEATAIRNTEAFF.

The chain carries TRBV7-3 and TRBJ2-1; there is no DNA to check the TCRdb D call of TRBD2. Germline V gene sequence: CDR1 SGHTA, CDR2 FQGTGA. The CDR3 extends over 16 amino acids. The CDR3 sequence: CASSLKTSGTGYEQFF.

This chain joins TRBV2 and TRBJ2-7; TCRdb's D gene call, TRBD1, goes unchecked for lack of DNA. The CDR3 is 13 residues long. Germline-derived CDR1 and CDR2 are SNHLY and FYNNEI. The CDR3 spells CASSQGPWIEQYF.

The rearrangement links TRBV4-3 to TRBJ2-1; with no DNA, the TCRdb D assignment of TRBD2 cannot be verified. Germline-derived CDR1 and CDR2 are LGHNA and YSLEER. There are 17 residues in the CDR3. CDR3: CASSQSRSLAEYNEQFF.

The chain joins TRBV5-4 to TRBJ2-3; TCRdb outputs TRBD1, but without DNA this stays unchecked. Germline values: CDR1 SGHNT, CDR2 YYREEE (reference sequence). This CDR3 is built from 15 residues. CDR3 loop: CASSSAGTATDTQYF.